Presented here are 16 T cell receptor beta chains from one specimen sequenced in a study of blood T cells in healthy people across ages. With a J-beta primer mix and a sample-barcoded 5' primer, a second PCR ran about 6 to 11 cycles. TCRdb processed the 5' RACE reads anew with MiXCR; each CDR3 protein has one entry. The data contain approximately 690,000 distinct CDR3 sequences, 40% to 45% of them seen just once; the ten biggest clones take up approximately 29%. The sequenced sample was blood. The receptor source for this set is a man older than 75 in good health.

The chain joins TRBV3-1 to TRBJ2-1, with D possibly being TRBD1 (6 bases). The CDR3 is made up of 12 amino acids. Germline CDR1 and CDR2: LGHDT and YNNKEL (reference sequence). Trimming removed 6 bases at V and 5 bases at J, with 8 bases between. CDR3 DNA sequence: TGTGCCAGCAGGTACAGGGACAATGAGCAGTTCTTC. It yields the protein CASRYRDNEQFF.

V and J are TRBV27 and TRBJ2-2; the D gene is possibly TRBD1 (6 bases). The CDR3 spans 16 residues. Trimming left V 4 bases short and J 6 bases short, with 18 bases between. CDR1 and CDR2 (germline): MNHEY, SMNVEV (reference sequence). CDR3 in DNA: TGTGCCAGCAGTTATGGGGACACCTATAGTGCCGGGGAGCTGTTTTTT. It is translated as CASSYGDTYSAGELFF.

V is TRBV24-1 and J is TRBJ2-1; 7 nucleotides agree with TRBD1. V shed 0 bases and J 3 bases; nucleotides not matched to a gene: 4. Germline-derived CDR1 and CDR2 are KGHDR and SFDVKD. This CDR3 spans 16 amino acids. CDR3 DNA sequence: TGTGCCACCAGTGATTTGGACAGGGCCCTCTACAATGAGCAGTTCTTC. It translates to CATSDLDRALYNEQFF.

Concerning this clonotype: A much larger clone is a single base away; this may be a read error. V gene TRBV27 combines with J gene TRBJ2-7; D is possibly TRBD1 (5 bases). CDR3 size: 14 residues. V was shortened by 5 bases and J by 7 bases, with 18 bases between the two germline ends. Per germline, CDR1 MNHEY and CDR2 SMNVEV (reference sequence). For the CDR3, the DNA is TGTGCCAGCAGTCCACAGGCCAGTTACAATGAGCAGTACTTC. This codes for CASSPQASYNEQYF.

The CDR3 region is CASSSSLAGGPKAQYF. DNA of the CDR3: TGTGCCAGCAGTTCCTCACTAGCGGGAGGGCCTAAGGCGCAGTACTTC. V and J are TRBV28 and TRBJ2-7; 13 bases align to TRBD2. The CDR3 covers 16 residues. J gave up 9 bases and V 4 bases, and 12 bases lay outside the gene matches. CDR1 and CDR2 (germline): MDHEN, SYDVKM.

This rearrangement joins TRBV12-3 or TRBV12-4 to TRBJ1-6; D call uncertain. Trimming shortened V by 5 bases and J by 4 bases, and 6 bases separated the two germline ends. CDR3 length: 13 amino acids. The CDR3 protein is CASSPSYNSPLHF. In DNA, the CDR3 is TGTGCCAGCAGTCCCTCTTATAATTCACCCCTCCACTTT.

This clonotype was found a few times. The chain couples TRBV7-9 to TRBJ2-6; either TRBD1 or TRBD2 may supply D (6 bases each). V was shortened by 5 bases and J by 2 bases, with 16 bases between the two germline ends. Per the germline V gene, CDR1 is SEHNR and CDR2 is FQNEAQ (reference sequence). There are 17 residues in the CDR3. This CDR3 reads CASSPLGGTAGANVLTF. Here the CDR3 DNA reads TGTGCCAGCAGCCCCTTAGGGGGGACCGCTGGGGCCAACGTCCTGACTTTC.

J is TRBJ2-5 and V is TRBV6-5, with TRBD2 identical over 8 bases. Trimming removed 2 bases from V and 7 bases from J; junction bases left unmatched: 6. Germline CDR1 and CDR2: MNHEY and SVGAGI. The CDR3 runs 14 residues. The CDR3 sequence: CASSYAGGRGTQYF. In DNA, the CDR3 is TGTGCCAGCAGTTACGCGGGGGGCCGGGGGACCCAGTACTTC.

The DNA of the CDR3 is TGTGCCAGCAGCTCTAGCGGGGGGGCCTGGGATGAGCAGTTCTTC. Its protein is CASSSSGGAWDEQFF. This chain joins TRBV7-9 and TRBJ2-1; 12 bases line up with TRBD2. V lost 4 bases, J lost 8 bases, and 6 bases stayed unmatched. The CDR3 consists of 15 residues. The V gene's germline CDR1 is SEHNR and CDR2 FQNEAQ (reference sequence).

J is TRBJ1-1 and V is TRBV7-2, with D unresolved. V was cut by 2 bases and J by 5 bases, with 9 bases left in between. The CDR3 loop spans 13 amino acids. Germline V CDR1 and CDR2: SGHTA, FQGNSA. The CDR3 sequence: CASSLQLRTEAFF. The CDR3 DNA is TGTGCCAGCAGCTTACAACTCCGGACTGAAGCTTTCTTT.

The chain recombines TRBV20-1 with TRBJ2-1; 8 positions agree with TRBD1. CDR1 and CDR2 (germline): DFQATT, SNEGSKA (reference sequence). This CDR3 region has 14 residues. CDR3 in amino acids: CTTLRQGSYNEQFF. CDR3 DNA sequence: TGCACCACCCTAAGACAGGGGTCCTACAATGAGCAGTTCTTC.

The J gene is TRBJ2-7, the V gene TRBV28; 7 positions match TRBD1. The CDR3 runs 15 residues. In germline, CDR1 is MDHEN, CDR2 SYDVKM. The junction had 2 bases not matched to a gene; V was cut back by 0 bases and J by 0 bases. CDR3 sequence reads: CASSLWGDSSYEQYF. CDR3 DNA sequence: TGTGCCAGCAGTTTATGGGGGGACAGCTCCTACGAGCAGTACTTC.

V usage is TRBV6-5 and J usage is TRBJ1-1; 9 nucleotides line up with TRBD1. The ends lost 5 bases at V and 0 bases at J; junction bases unmatched: 4. The CDR3 has 15 amino acids. Germline V CDR1 and CDR2: MNHEY, SVGAGI. CDR3 region: CASSTDRGVNTEAFF. CDR3 in DNA: TGTGCCAGCAGTACCGACAGGGGGGTGAACACTGAAGCTTTCTTT.

V usage is TRBV18 and J usage is TRBJ2-5; tentative D call: TRBD2 (6 bases). Trimming removed 2 bases from V and 5 bases from J, with 12 bases in between. The CDR3 length is 14 residues. CDR1 KGHSH and CDR2 LQKENI come from the germline V gene. The CDR3 is CASSPSWGGETQYF. DNA for the CDR3: TGTGCCAGCTCACCATCCTGGGGAGGCGAGACCCAGTACTTC. Combining the CDR3 with reference TRBV18 and TRBJ2-5 gives the whole variable domain NAGVMQNPRHLVRRRGQEARLRCSPMKGHSHVYWYRQLPEEGLKFMVYLQKENIIDESGMPKERFSAEFPKEGPSILRIQQVVRGDSAAYFCASSPSWGGETQYFGPGTRLLVL.

The chain has TRBV14 and TRBJ1-5; TRBD1 might be the D (6 bases). The CDR3 has 16 amino acids. Looked up from germline, CDR1 is SGHDN and CDR2 is FVKESK. Deletions cut 0 bases from V and 0 bases from J, with 9 bases between. The CDR3 loop is CASSQEQGNSNQPQHF. The CDR3 bases are TGTGCCAGCAGCCAAGAACAGGGCAATAGCAATCAGCCCCAGCATTTT. Full variable domain (missing parts from reference TRBV14 and TRBJ1-5): EAGVTQFPSHSVIEKGQTVTLRCDPISGHDNLYWYRRVMGKEIKFLLHFVKESKQDESGMPNNRFLAERTGGTYSTLKVQPAELEDSGVYFCASSQEQGNSNQPQHFGDGTRLSIL.

This clonotype was detected a few times. The V call is TRBV12-3 or TRBV12-4, the J call TRBJ1-4; the D gene is possibly TRBD1 (6 bases). V lost 5 bases and J 0 bases, leaving 13 bases between the germline ends. The CDR3 totals 16 residues. The CDR3 reads CASSPRGGATNEKLFF. CDR3 sequence (DNA): TGTGCCAGCAGTCCTAGGGGGGGCGCAACTAATGAAAAACTGTTTTTT.